Included here is one T cell receptor beta chain sequence, with context. Its antigen is currently unknown. Other DNA variants within this sample encode the same CDR3. The sample comes from a study of shared clonotypes between healthy human individuals. The study's findings and limits: Some clonotypes were shared by all four sorted-subset donors, while others were not shared. The non-shared ones had lower generation probabilities than the shared ones.

The V and J ends lost 0 bases and 4 bases, in that order; junction bases with no gene match: 3. The CDR3 is made up of 15 amino acids. From germline, CDR1 is SGHRS and CDR2 YFSETQ. The table came from immunoSEQ multiplex PCR; TCRdb's copy has only in-frame clones and leaves some out. The repertoire includes roughly 520,000 clones, about 96% of them detected once, and approximately 0.067% sits in the top ten. Donors comprised only Caucasian adults living in Nashville, Tennessee. A CD45RA+ naive subset and a CD45RA-negative memory subset were split from CD4+ cells. This chain uses TRBV5-1 with TRBJ2-1; 8 nucleotides line up with TRBD1. The TCR comes from a woman aged 30 to 39 in good health. Sequenced material: naive CD4+ T cells sorted from blood. The subset was: CD45RA+ positively selected. The CDR3 region is CASSLGQGPYNEQFF. As DNA, the CDR3 is TGCGCCAGCAGCTTGGGACAGGGGCCTTACAATGAGCAGTTCTTC. Based on the CDR3 plus reference TRBV5-1 and TRBJ2-1, the full variable domain is KAGVTQTPRYLIKTRGQQVTLSCSPISGHRSVSWYQQTPGQGLQFLFEYFSETQRNKGNFPGRFSGRQFSNSRSEMNVSTLELGDSALYLCASSLGQGPYNEQFFGPGTRLTVL.